Listed below are T cell receptor beta chains from one sample, sequenced in a study of response to subunit inactivated influenza vaccine. Each CDR3 protein gets one entry after TCRdb re-called the RT-PCR reads with MiXCR. The data show around 850,000 distinct CDR3 sequences, roughly 20% seen once. The sequences come from PBMCs from blood, collected roughly 5 days after vaccination. All receptors derive from a man aged 45-65 years who received an inactivated influenza vaccine. CDR3s leave out the opening cysteine and the closing phenylalanine or tryptophan. A D gene is named only where the DNA matches it firmly. Clone size, where shown, is once, few, many, or a class for clones that have expanded.

len	abundance	d_gene	v_gene	j_gene	CDR3aa
10	few	TRBD1	TRBV7-2	TRBJ2-7	ASAGQGYEQY
13	few	TRBD2	TRBV12-3/TRBV12-4	TRBJ2-1	ASSLADAGDNEQF
12	.	.	TRBV27	TRBJ1-5	ASRRIGGNQPQH
11	.	TRBD1	TRBV20-1	TRBJ1-6	SATDRESSPLH
12	many	.	TRBV20-1	TRBJ2-3	SASTRGQGDTQY
14	.	TRBD1	TRBV6-2/TRBV6-3	TRBJ2-1	ASSWPGDRSYNEQF
11	many	TRBD1	TRBV20-1	TRBJ2-3	SASTGGADTQY
14	few	TRBD2	TRBV20-1	TRBJ2-3	SARASGGGATDTQY
16	.	TRBD2	TRBV7-6	TRBJ2-2	ASSLVQETSGYTGELF
13	.	TRBD1	TRBV19	TRBJ2-2	ASRTGTGVTGELF
12	.	TRBD1	TRBV12-3/TRBV12-4	TRBJ1-1	ASRIGDSNTEAF
11	few	.	TRBV5-8	TRBJ2-7	ASSLRQVGEQY
12	.	.	TRBV6-1	TRBJ2-2	ASRKALTGGELF
13	few	.	TRBV6-1	TRBJ2-7	ASSPGFSPPYEQY
12	.	TRBD1	TRBV10-3	TRBJ1-2	AITTDRGGSGYT
10	many	.	TRBV12-3/TRBV12-4	TRBJ1-4	ASSLSIGKLF